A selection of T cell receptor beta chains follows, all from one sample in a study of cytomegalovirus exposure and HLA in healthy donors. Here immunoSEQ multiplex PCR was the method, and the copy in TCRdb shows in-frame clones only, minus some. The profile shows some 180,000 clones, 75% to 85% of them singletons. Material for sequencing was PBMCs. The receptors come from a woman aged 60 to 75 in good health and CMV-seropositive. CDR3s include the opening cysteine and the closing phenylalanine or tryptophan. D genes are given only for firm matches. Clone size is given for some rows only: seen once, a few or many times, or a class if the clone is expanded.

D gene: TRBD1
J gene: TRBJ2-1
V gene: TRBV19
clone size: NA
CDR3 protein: CASTGTAYEQFF
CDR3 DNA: TGTGCCAGTACCGGGACAGCCTATGAGCAGTTCTTC

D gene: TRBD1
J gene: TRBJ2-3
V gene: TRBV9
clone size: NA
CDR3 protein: CASSVADGGQGYSTDTQYF
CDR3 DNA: TGTGCCAGCAGCGTAGCCGACGGCGGACAGGGCTATAGCACAGATACGCAGTATTTT

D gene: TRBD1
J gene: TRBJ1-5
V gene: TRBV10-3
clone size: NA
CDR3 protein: CAIRPGQGYQPQHF
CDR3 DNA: TGTGCCATCAGACCGGGACAGGGGTATCAGCCCCAGCATTTT

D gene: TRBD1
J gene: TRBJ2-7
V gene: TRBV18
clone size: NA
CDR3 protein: CASSPRQGSYEQYF
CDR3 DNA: TGTGCCAGCTCGCCGCGACAGGGCTCCTACGAGCAGTACTTC

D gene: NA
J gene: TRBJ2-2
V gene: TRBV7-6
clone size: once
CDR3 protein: CASSLAGTFDTGELFF
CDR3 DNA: TGTGCCAGCAGCTTAGCGGGGACTTTTGACACCGGGGAGCTGTTTTTT

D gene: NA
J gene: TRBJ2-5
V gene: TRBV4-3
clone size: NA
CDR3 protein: CASSQDRRGGEETQYF
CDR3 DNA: TGCGCCAGCAGCCAAGATCGTAGAGGGGGGGAGGAGACCCAGTACTTC

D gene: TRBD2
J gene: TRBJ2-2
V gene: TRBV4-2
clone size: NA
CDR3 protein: CASRVERGARTGELFF
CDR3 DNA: TGTGCCAGCAGAGTGGAGCGGGGGGCGAGGACCGGGGAGCTGTTTTTT

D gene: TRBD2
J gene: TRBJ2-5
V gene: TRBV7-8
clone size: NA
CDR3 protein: CASSPTSGQETQYF
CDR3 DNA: TGTGCCAGCAGCCCCACTAGCGGCCAAGAGACCCAGTACTTC

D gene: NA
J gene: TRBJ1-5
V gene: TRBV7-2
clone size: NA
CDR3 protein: CASSLGGTGGQPQHF
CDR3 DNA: TGTGCCAGCAGCTTGGGAGGGACTGGCGGCCAGCCCCAGCATTTT

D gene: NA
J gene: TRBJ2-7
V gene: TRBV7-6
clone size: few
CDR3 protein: CASSTTPLAPSRRSYEQYF
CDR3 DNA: TGTGCCAGCAGCACAACCCCCCTAGCTCCAAGTCGGAGGTCTTACGAGCAGTACTTC

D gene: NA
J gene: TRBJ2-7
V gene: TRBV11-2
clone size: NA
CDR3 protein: CASSLRSGGSSYEQYF
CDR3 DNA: TGTGCCAGCAGTTTACGGTCCGGGGGTAGCTCCTACGAGCAGTACTTC

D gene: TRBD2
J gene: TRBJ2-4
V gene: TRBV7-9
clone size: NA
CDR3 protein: CASSVGTILDKNIQYF
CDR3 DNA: TGTGCCAGCAGCGTAGGGACTATCTTAGACAAAAACATTCAGTACTTC

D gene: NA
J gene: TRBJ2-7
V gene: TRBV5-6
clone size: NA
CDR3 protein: CASNPKDGVAQYEQYF
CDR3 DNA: TGTGCCAGCAACCCTAAAGATGGGGTAGCGCAATACGAGCAGTACTTC

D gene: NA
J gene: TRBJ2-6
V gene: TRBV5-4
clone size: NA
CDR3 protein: CASSKTGAGANGLTF
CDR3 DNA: TGTGCCAGCAGCAAAACAGGAGCTGGGGCCAACGGCCTGACTTTC

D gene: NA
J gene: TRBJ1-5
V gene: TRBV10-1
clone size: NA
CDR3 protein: CASTARGNQPQHF
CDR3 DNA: TGCGCCAGCACCGCCCGGGGCAATCAGCCCCAGCATTTT

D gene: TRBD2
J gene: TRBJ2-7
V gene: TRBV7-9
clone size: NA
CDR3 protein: CASSSREDSYEQYF
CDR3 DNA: TGTGCCAGCAGCTCGCGGGAGGACTCCTACGAGCAGTACTTC

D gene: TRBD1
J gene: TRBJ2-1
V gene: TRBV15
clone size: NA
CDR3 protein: CATSRESGGRSGSYNEQFF
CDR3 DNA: TGTGCCACCAGCAGAGAATCAGGGGGCAGGAGCGGCTCCTACAATGAGCAGTTCTTC

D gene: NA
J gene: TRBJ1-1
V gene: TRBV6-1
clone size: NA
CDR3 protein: CASTADRADTEAFF
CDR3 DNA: TGTGCCAGCACCGCGGACAGAGCGGACACTGAAGCTTTCTTT

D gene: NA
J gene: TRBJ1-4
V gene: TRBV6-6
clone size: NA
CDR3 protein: CASRRESTNEKLFF
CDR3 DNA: TGTGCCAGCAGAAGGGAGTCAACTAATGAAAAACTGTTTTTT

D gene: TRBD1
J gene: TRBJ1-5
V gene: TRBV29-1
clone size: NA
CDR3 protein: CSVRTGDFNQPQHF
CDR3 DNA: TGCAGCGTTCGGACAGGGGACTTCAATCAGCCCCAGCATTTT

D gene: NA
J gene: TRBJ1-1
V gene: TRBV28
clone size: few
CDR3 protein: CASSPQGRTNTEAFF
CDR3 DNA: TGTGCCAGCAGTCCCCAAGGACGGACTAACACTGAAGCTTTCTTT

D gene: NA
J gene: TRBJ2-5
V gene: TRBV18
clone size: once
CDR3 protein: CASSSTSIQETQYF
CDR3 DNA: TGTGCCAGCTCATCCACCAGTATCCAAGAGACCCAGTACTTC

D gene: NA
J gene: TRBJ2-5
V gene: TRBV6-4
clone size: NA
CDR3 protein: CASSVSLSETQYF
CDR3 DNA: TGTGCCAGCAGTGTATCCCTGTCGGAGACCCAGTACTTC

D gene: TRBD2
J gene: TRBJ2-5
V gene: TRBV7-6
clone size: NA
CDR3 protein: CASSSPPSGETQYF
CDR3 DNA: TGTGCCAGCAGCTCCCCTCCTAGCGGGGAGACCCAGTACTTC

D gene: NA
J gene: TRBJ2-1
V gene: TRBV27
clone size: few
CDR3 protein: CASSLGRYNEQFF
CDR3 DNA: TGTGCCAGCAGTTTGGGGCGATACAATGAGCAGTTCTTC

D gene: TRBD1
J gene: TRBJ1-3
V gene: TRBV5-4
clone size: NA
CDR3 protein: CASSLRTGASGNTIYF
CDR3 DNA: TGTGCCAGCAGCTTGCGGACAGGCGCCTCTGGAAACACCATATATTTT

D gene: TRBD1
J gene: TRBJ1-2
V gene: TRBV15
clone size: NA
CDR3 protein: CATSRPGTALNGYTF
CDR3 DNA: TGTGCCACCAGCAGACCCGGGACAGCCCTCAATGGCTACACCTTC

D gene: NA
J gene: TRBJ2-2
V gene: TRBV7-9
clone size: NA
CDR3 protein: CASSLGGQLTGELFF
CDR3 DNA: TGTGCCAGCAGCTTAGGAGGACAGCTCACCGGGGAGCTGTTTTTT

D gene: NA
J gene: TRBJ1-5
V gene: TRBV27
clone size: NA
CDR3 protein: CASSPFWGQPQHF
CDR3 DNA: TGTGCCAGCAGCCCTTTTTGGGGCCAGCCCCAGCATTTT

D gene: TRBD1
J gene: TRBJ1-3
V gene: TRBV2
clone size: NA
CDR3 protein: CASRMGQGDTIYF
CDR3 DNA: TGTGCCAGCAGGATGGGACAGGGGGACACCATATATTTT

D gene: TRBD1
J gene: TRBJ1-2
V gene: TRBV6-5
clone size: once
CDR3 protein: CASSYSTTGSGYGYTF
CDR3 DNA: TGTGCCAGCAGTTACTCGACGACAGGGTCAGGGTATGGCTACACCTTC

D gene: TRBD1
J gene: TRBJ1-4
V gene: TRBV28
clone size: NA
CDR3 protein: CASSQIQGEAEKLFF
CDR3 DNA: TGTGCCAGCAGTCAGATCCAGGGGGAAGCCGAAAAACTGTTTTTT

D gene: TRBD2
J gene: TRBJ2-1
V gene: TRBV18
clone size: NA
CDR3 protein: CASSRGLAVLSNEQFF
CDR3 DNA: TGTGCCAGCTCACGGGGACTAGCGGTCCTCTCCAATGAGCAGTTCTTC

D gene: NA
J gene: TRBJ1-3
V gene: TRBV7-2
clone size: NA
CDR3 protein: CASKRTGNTIYF
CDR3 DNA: TGTGCCAGTAAAAGAACAGGAAACACCATATATTTT

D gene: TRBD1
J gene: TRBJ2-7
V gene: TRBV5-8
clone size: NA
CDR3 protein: CASSLRTGIGVEQYF
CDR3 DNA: TGTGCCAGCAGCTTACGGACAGGGATTGGGGTCGAGCAGTACTTC

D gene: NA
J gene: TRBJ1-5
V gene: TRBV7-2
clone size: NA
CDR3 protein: CASSSEGVHSNQPQHF
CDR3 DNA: TGTGCCAGCAGCTCCGAAGGGGTCCATAGCAATCAGCCCCAGCATTTT

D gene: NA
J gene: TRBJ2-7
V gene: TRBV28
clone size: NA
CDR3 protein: CASSPRRLRGNEQYF
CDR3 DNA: TGTGCCAGCAGCCCGCGACGGCTAAGGGGGAACGAGCAGTACTTC

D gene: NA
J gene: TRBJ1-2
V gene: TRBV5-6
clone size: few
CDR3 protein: CASSSPDTSSYGYTF
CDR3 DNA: TGTGCCAGCAGCTCGCCGGACACTAGCTCCTATGGCTACACCTTC

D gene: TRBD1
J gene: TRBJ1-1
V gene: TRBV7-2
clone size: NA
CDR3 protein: CASRSNTGGTEAFF
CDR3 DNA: TGTGCCAGCAGAAGCAATACAGGGGGCACTGAAGCTTTCTTT

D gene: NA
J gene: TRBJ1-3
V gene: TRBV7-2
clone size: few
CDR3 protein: CASSYLGGTGNTIYF
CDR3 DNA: TGTGCCAGCAGCTACCTAGGGGGAACTGGAAACACCATATATTTT

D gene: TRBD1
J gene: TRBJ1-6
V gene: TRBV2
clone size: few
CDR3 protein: CASRDYRDRGSPLHF
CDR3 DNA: TGTGCCAGCAGAGATTACCGGGACAGGGGGTCCCCTCTCCACTTT

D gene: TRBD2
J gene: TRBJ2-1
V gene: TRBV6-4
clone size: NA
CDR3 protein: CASSDSRTSGRREQFF
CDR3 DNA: TGTGCCAGCAGTGACTCCCGGACTAGTGGGAGGCGTGAGCAGTTCTTC

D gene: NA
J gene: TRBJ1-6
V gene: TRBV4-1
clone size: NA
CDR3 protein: CASRPLWRDNSPLHF
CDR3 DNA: TGCGCCAGCAGACCTTTATGGAGGGATAATTCACCCCTCCACTTT

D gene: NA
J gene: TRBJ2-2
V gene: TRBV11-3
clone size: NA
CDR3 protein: CASSLASGSGELFF
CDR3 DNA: TGTGCCAGCAGCTTAGCCTCCGGGTCCGGGGAGCTGTTTTTT

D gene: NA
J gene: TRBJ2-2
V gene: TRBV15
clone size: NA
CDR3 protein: CATSGGHQLFDGELFF
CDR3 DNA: TGTGCCACCAGCGGGGGACATCAACTCTTCGACGGGGAGCTGTTTTTT

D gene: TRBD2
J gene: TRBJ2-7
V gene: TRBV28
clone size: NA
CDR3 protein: CASRGTSGAYEQYF
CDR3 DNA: TGTGCCAGCAGAGGGACTAGCGGTGCCTACGAGCAGTACTTC

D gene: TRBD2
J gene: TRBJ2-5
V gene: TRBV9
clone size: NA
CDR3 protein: CASSDGTSGAYQETQYF
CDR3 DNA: TGTGCCAGCAGCGACGGGACTAGCGGAGCCTATCAAGAGACCCAGTACTTC

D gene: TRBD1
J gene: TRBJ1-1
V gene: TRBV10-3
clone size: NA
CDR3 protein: CAISEGPTGLNTEAFF
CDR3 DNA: TGTGCCATCAGTGAGGGCCCGACAGGGCTGAACACTGAAGCTTTCTTT

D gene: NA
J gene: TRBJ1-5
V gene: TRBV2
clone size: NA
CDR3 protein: CASRQDNQPQHF
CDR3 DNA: TGTGCCAGCAGACAGGACAATCAGCCCCAGCATTTT

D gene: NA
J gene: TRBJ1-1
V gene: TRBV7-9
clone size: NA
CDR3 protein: CVLFPRTEAFF
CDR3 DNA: TGTGTCCTCTTTCCGAGGACTGAAGCTTTCTTT

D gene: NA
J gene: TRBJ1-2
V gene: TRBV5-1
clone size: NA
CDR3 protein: CASSSPGTPLYGYTF
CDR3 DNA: TGCGCCAGCAGCTCCCCCGGGACACCCCTGTATGGCTACACCTTC

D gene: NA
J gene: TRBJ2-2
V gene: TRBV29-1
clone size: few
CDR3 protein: CSVSRQGGTGELFF
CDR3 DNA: TGCAGCGTTTCCCGGCAGGGCGGAACCGGGGAGCTGTTTTTT

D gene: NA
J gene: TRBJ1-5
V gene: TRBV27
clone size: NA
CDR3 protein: CASSPPIPTGRPPYSNQPQHF
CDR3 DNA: TGTGCCAGCAGTCCACCCATCCCGACAGGAAGGCCCCCCTATAGCAATCAGCCCCAGCATTTT

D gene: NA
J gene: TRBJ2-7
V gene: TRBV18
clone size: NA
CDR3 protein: CASSPLPDSYRYEQYF
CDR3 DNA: TGTGCCAGCTCACCTTTACCGGACAGTTATAGGTACGAGCAGTACTTC

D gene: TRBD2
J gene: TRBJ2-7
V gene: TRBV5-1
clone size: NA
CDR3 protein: CASSLTSGYEQYF
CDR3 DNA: TGCGCCAGCAGCCTGACTAGCGGTTACGAGCAGTACTTC